A single sample is the source of the 14 T cell receptor beta chains below, sequenced in a study of identical twins. MiXCR was run by TCRdb on the 5' RACE reads, yielding one entry per CDR3 protein. The sample lists some 900,000 distinct CDR3 sequences; 12% were seen once. Another study also made use of these data, one on yellow fever vaccine responses in identical twins.

What was sequenced was PBMCs. The receptor source for this set is a woman aged 18-35 years in good health.

This clonotype was seen many times. The chain couples TRBV20-1 to TRBJ2-1, with 7 positions matching TRBD1. The CDR3 spans 14 residues. V lost 0 bases to trimming and J lost 4 bases; unmatched junction nucleotides: 3. Germline CDR1 reads DFQATT; CDR2 reads SNEGSKA (reference sequence). This CDR3 reads CSARDPTGYNEQFF. The CDR3 region has the DNA TGCAGTGCTAGAGACCCGACAGGGTACAATGAGCAGTTCTTC.

This clonotype was counted ten times or more. The chain joins TRBV12-3 or TRBV12-4 to TRBJ2-5; D uncertain. The V end lost 3 bases, the J end lost 4 bases, and 3 bases lay between the germline ends. This CDR3 is built from 11 residues. CDR3 DNA sequence: TGTGCCAGCAGTTTTGCAGAGACCCAGTACTTC. This sequence encodes CASSFAETQYF.

This clonotype appeared once. V and J are TRBV18 and TRBJ2-7; 7 bases match TRBD2. Germline V gene lookup returns CDR1 KGHSH and CDR2 LQKENI. The junction had 10 bases not matched to a gene; V was cut back by 0 bases and J by 5 bases. The CDR3 totals 16 residues. CDR3 protein: CASSPPAAGVDNEQYF. The CDR3 DNA follows: TGTGCCAGCTCACCACCGGCGGCGGGAGTGGACAACGAGCAGTACTTC.

The rearrangement joins TRBV11-2 to TRBJ2-7; D is ambiguous. This CDR3 comprises 15 residues. V was shortened by 3 bases and J by 3 bases, with 15 bases between the two germline ends. Germline values: CDR1 SGHAT, CDR2 FQNNGV. The CDR3 loop reads CASSFGRNPNYEQYV. In DNA, the CDR3 is TGTGCCAGCAGCTTTGGTAGGAACCCAAACTACGAGCAGTACGTC.

In its sample, this clonotype was seen a few times. The chain uses TRBV7-9 and TRBJ2-2; a possible D gene is TRBD2 (5 bases). V was shortened by 4 bases and J by 4 bases, with 10 bases between the two germline ends. From germline, CDR1 is SEHNR and CDR2 FQNEAQ (reference sequence). The CDR3 loop spans 14 amino acids. The CDR3 bases are TGTGCCAGCAGCTCTACTAGGAGCACCGGGGAGCTGTTTTTT. This gives the protein CASSSTRSTGELFF.

There are a few counts of this clonotype. The rearrangement joins TRBV4-1 to TRBJ2-3; no firm D call. The V gene lost 4 bases and the J gene lost 0 bases, with 11 bases spanning the gap. This CDR3 has 15 amino acids. Looked up from germline, CDR1 is MGHRA and CDR2 is YSYEKL. The CDR3 region is CASSRVFTSTDTQYF. CDR3 in DNA: TGCGCCAGCAGCCGCGTGTTTACGAGCACAGATACGCAGTATTTT.

The genes are TRBV20-1 and TRBJ2-3, with TRBD2 as a possible D gene (6 bases). CDR1 is DFQATT and CDR2 is SNEGSKA in the germline V gene (reference sequence). This CDR3 has 14 residues. The V gene lost 6 bases and the J gene lost 0 bases, with 13 bases spanning the gap. The CDR3 bases are TGCAGTGCCCCCCCCGGGACTAGCACAGATACGCAGTATTTT. It translates to CSAPPGTSTDTQYF.

This clonotype occurred a few times. The V call is TRBV2, the J call TRBJ2-7; 12 nucleotides match TRBD2. This CDR3 is built from 15 residues. In germline, CDR1 is SNHLY, CDR2 FYNNEI. With 6 bases clipped from V and 7 bases from J, the junction kept 10 bases outside the gene matches. CDR3 DNA: TGTGCCAGCAGAGAGACTAGCGGGAGTGGTTGGGAGCAGTACTTC. Its protein is CASRETSGSGWEQYF.

This clonotype was counted once. This chain connects TRBV12-5 to TRBJ2-5; 7 nucleotides agree with TRBD2. The CDR3 runs to 14 residues. V was pared by 7 bases and J by 7 bases, with 12 bases of the junction left unmatched. Germline lookup yields CDR1 LGHNT and CDR2 FRNRAP. CDR3: CASAPRLASGTQYF. CDR3 nucleotides: TGTGCTAGTGCCCCCCGACTAGCTAGTGGGACCCAGTACTTC.

The rearrangement joins TRBV5-1 to TRBJ2-1; possible D gene TRBD2, 5 bases. The germline V gene encodes CDR1 SGHRS and CDR2 YFSETQ. The CDR3 totals 13 residues. The V and J ends lost 0 bases and 7 bases respectively, with 8 bases between them. CDR3 in DNA: TGCGCCAGCAGCTTGGCTACTAGAAATGAGCAGTTCTTC. Translation: CASSLATRNEQFF.

The sample holds a few counts of this clonotype. V and J are TRBV20-1 and TRBJ1-1; 7 bases are a match to TRBD1. The CDR3 extends over 11 amino acids. CDR1 and CDR2 from the germline V gene are DFQATT and SNEGSKA (reference sequence). With 6 bases clipped from V and 11 bases from J, the junction kept 9 bases outside the gene matches. CDR3 coding DNA: TGCAGTGCAAGGGACAGCCGGGTTGCTTTCTTT. Residues: CSARDSRVAFF.

There are a few counts of this clonotype. The chain has TRBV4-2 and TRBJ1-5, with TRBD1 identical over 10 bases. The germline V gene has CDR1 LGHNA and CDR2 YNFKEQ. The CDR3 totals 16 residues. The trim removed 3 bases at V and 4 bases at J, leaving 6 bases unmatched. CDR3 protein: CASSQEPGQGNQPQHF. The CDR3 DNA reads TGTGCCAGCAGCCAGGAGCCGGGACAGGGGAATCAGCCCCAGCATTTT.

This clonotype was recorded a few times. The chain joins TRBV15 to TRBJ1-1; D not resolved. This CDR3 has 17 residues. The germline V and J ends were trimmed by 0 bases and 0 bases, with 14 bases remaining between them. Germline V gives CDR1 LNHNV, CDR2 YYDKDF (reference sequence). CDR3 DNA: TGTGCCACCAGCAGAGATTGGGAATTACTAATGAACACTGAAGCTTTCTTT. It translates to CATSRDWELLMNTEAFF.

A few counts support this clonotype. The chain is built from TRBV7-2 and TRBJ2-1; TRBD1 matches 7 bases. Germline CDR1 is SGHTA and CDR2 is FQGNSA. J lost 6 bases, V lost 1 base, and 9 bases had no gene match. CDR3 length equals 16 residues. The CDR3: CASSLVGQLMTNEQFF. DNA of the CDR3: TGTGCCAGCAGCTTAGTGGGACAGCTTATGACCAATGAGCAGTTCTTC.